The text below deals with one T cell receptor (beta chain). Cohorts were based on clinical histories the participants reported. These data come from a study of blood T cell repertoires in COVID-19. The wider study: The United States, Italy and Spain supplied acute and convalescent COVID-19 samples.

Some clones are missing from TCRdb's copy, which holds only in-frame ones; the method was immunoSEQ multiplex PCR. The sample has fewer than 400,000 clones, over 90% seen once. The CDR3 totals 15 residues. Germline CDR1 and CDR2: LNHDA and SQIVND (reference sequence). V was clipped by 0 bases and J by 4 bases, with 11 bases between them. The sample comprised PBMCs or T cells enriched from blood (not recorded which). The V call is TRBV19, the J call TRBJ2-3; D unresolved. The clonotype originates from a woman aged 30 to 39 who had been exposed to COVID-19. The CDR3 DNA reads TGTGCCAGTAGTATAGAGAGGCGCAGAGCAGATACGCAGTATTTT. The encoded protein is CASSIERRRADTQYF.